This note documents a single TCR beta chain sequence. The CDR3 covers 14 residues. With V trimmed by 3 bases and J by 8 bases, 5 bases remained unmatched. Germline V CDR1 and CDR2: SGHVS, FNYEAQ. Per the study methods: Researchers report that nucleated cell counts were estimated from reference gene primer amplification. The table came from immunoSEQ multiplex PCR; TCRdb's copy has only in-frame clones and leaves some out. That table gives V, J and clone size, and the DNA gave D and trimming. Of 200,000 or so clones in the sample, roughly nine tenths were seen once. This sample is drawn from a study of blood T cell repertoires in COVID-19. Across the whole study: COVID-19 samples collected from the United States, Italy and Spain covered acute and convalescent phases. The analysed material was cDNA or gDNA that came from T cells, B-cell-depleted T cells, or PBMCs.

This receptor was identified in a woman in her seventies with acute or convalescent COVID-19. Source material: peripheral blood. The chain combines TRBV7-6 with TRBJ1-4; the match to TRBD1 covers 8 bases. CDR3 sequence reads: CASSLTGVGEKLFF. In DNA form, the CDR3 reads TGTGCCAGCAGCTTGACAGGGGTTGGGGAAAAACTGTTTTTT.